Shown below are 23 T cell receptor beta chains from a single sample sequenced in a study of cytomegalovirus exposure and HLA in healthy donors. With 60 Vbeta and 13 Jbeta primers, the PCR was carried out. Sequencing was performed with immunoSEQ multiplex PCR; in TCRdb, only in-frame clones are kept and a portion is missing. The table lists about 190,000 clones, more than 70% of them singletons. The material sequenced was PBMCs. The receptors were gathered from a man in his thirties or forties in good health and CMV-seropositive.

The rearrangement joins TRBV30 to TRBJ1-3; maybe TRBD1 (5 bases). V dropped 5 bases and J dropped 4 bases, with 9 bases sitting between them. CDR3 length equals 12 residues. Germline CDR1 reads GTSNPN; CDR2 reads SVGIG (reference sequence). Here the CDR3 DNA reads TGTGCCTGGGGGGCTGGCGGAAACACCATATATTTT. It yields the protein CAWGAGGNTIYF.

The chain combines TRBV28 with TRBJ1-1; the match to TRBD1 covers 9 bases. The germline CDR1 and CDR2 sequences are MDHEN and SYDVKM. This CDR3 is built from 15 residues. V was pared by 4 bases and J by 5 bases, with 8 bases of the junction left unmatched. The CDR3 bases are TGTGCCAGCAGTTCAAGGACAGGGGTCAGGACTGAAGCTTTCTTT. The encoded protein is CASSSRTGVRTEAFF.

The chain employs TRBV6-5 and TRBJ2-7; 7 bases are shared with TRBD1. CDR3 size: 15 residues. The germline CDR1 and CDR2 sequences are MNHEY and SVGAGI. The trim removed 5 bases at V and 0 bases at J, leaving 7 bases unmatched. CDR3 bases: TGTGCCAGCAGTAAAGACAGGGATTACTCCTACGAGCAGTACTTC. Its translation is CASSKDRDYSYEQYF.

The CDR3 region has the DNA TGTGCCAGCAGTTTCGCGGGACAGCTAAACACCGGGGAGCTGTTTTTT. Protein: CASSFAGQLNTGELFF. The genes are TRBV6-5 and TRBJ2-2; D might be TRBD1 (7 bases). V lost 4 bases, J lost 2 bases, and 14 bases lay in between. CDR3 length equals 16 residues. The V gene's germline CDR1 is MNHEY and CDR2 SVGAGI.

This chain joins TRBV7-2 and TRBJ2-7; D is possibly TRBD2 (5 bases). CDR1 is SGHTA and CDR2 is FQGNSA in the germline V gene. This CDR3 has 14 residues. V lost 4 bases to trimming and J lost 3 bases, with 13 bases between them. This chain's CDR3 is CASSSGLGVYEQYF. The DNA of the CDR3 is TGTGCCAGCAGCTCCGGCTTGGGAGTCTACGAGCAGTACTTC.

DNA of the CDR3: TGTGCCACCAGCTTGGACAGGGGGAACACTGAAGCTTTCTTT. It codes for CATSLDRGNTEAFF. V gene TRBV15 combines with J gene TRBJ1-1; TRBD1 matches at 9 bases. There are 14 residues in the CDR3. V trimming: 5 bases; J trimming: 1 base; junction bases outside the gene matches: 2. The germline CDR1 and CDR2 sequences are LNHNV and YYDKDF (reference sequence).

The table lists this clone with a few counts. The chain uses TRBV12-1 and TRBJ2-2; the table calls TRBD2, which could not be checked here. TRBV12-1 is designated a pseudogene. The length of the CDR3 is 16 residues. CDR3 nucleotide sequence: TGTGCCAGCACCACGGGGGGGGGCGAGAACACCGGGGAGCTGTTTTTT. It codes for CASTTGGGENTGELFF.

The J gene is TRBJ2-3, the V gene TRBV4-3; 11 bases line up with TRBD2. The V and J ends lost 0 bases and 0 bases, in that order; junction bases with no gene match: 8. Per the germline V gene, CDR1 is LGHNA and CDR2 is YSLEER. This CDR3 is built from 19 residues. The CDR3 sequence: CASSQDFMTSGTSTDTQYF. CDR3 coding DNA: TGCGCCAGCAGCCAAGATTTTATGACTAGCGGGACTAGCACAGATACGCAGTATTTT.

The chain employs TRBV5-1 and TRBJ2-1; 7 bases are shared with TRBD1. The CDR3 runs 15 residues. CDR1 is SGHRS, CDR2 YFSETQ, per germline. Unmatched junction bases numbered 4, after V lost 4 bases and J lost 0 bases. The CDR3 DNA sequence: TGCGCCAGCAGCGCAGGGGGAAGCTCCTACAATGAGCAGTTCTTC. Its translation: CASSAGGSSYNEQFF.

V gene TRBV7-2 combines with J gene TRBJ1-2, with a weak D call TRBD1 (5 bases). Germline V CDR1 and CDR2: SGHTA, FQGNSA. V was clipped by 5 bases and J by 1 base, with 17 bases between them. The CDR3 has 16 residues. In nucleotides, the CDR3 is TGTGCCAGCAGCCGCGCGGGGACGGCGAATAACTATGGCTACACCTTC. This gives the protein CASSRAGTANNYGYTF.

Notes on this clone: The junction departs from the called germline gene at one end, perhaps through a read error. CDR3 protein: CSSSLGESRGYTF. The CDR3 DNA is TGTTCCAGCAGCTTAGGGGAGTCCCGCGGCTACACCTTC. The chain recombines TRBV7-9 with TRBJ1-2, with D possibly TRBD1 on 5 matching bases. Germline V gene lookup returns CDR1 SEHNR and CDR2 FQNEAQ (reference sequence). The CDR3 has 13 amino acids.

This clone was counted a few times. The genes are TRBV7-2 and TRBJ1-1; 10 nucleotides line up with TRBD1. This CDR3 region has 15 residues. The V segment lost 4 bases and the J segment 5 bases; nucleotides outside the gene matches: 7. Germline loops: CDR1 SGHTA, CDR2 FQGNSA. The CDR3 region is CASSYSTGGWTEAFF. The CDR3 nucleotides read TGTGCCAGCAGCTACTCGACAGGGGGCTGGACTGAAGCTTTCTTT. Filled out from reference TRBV7-2 and TRBJ1-1, the complete variable domain reads GAGVSQSPSNKVTEKGKDVELRCDPISGHTALYWYRQSLGQGLEFLIYFQGNSAPDKSGLPSDRFSAERTGGSVSTLTIQRTQQEDSAVYLCASSYSTGGWTEAFFGQGTRLTVV.

This chain connects TRBV10-3 to TRBJ1-1, with unresolved D. The CDR3 has 14 residues. Trimming stripped 5 bases from V and 4 bases from J, with 14 bases between. Germline-derived CDR1 and CDR2 are ENHRY and SYGVKD. The CDR3 protein is CAISNEGESTEAFF. The CDR3 DNA is TGTGCCATCAGTAATGAGGGAGAGTCCACTGAAGCTTTCTTT.

Concerning this clone: The junction differs from germline at one of its ends, possibly a read error. The chain carries TRBV27 and TRBJ2-7, with 9 positions matching TRBD2. CDR1 is MNHEY and CDR2 is SMNVEV in the germline V gene (reference sequence). The CDR3 has 18 residues. The CDR3 nucleotides read TGTGCCAGCAGCCCCTGGGGGTCTAGCGGGGCCCTCTCCTACAAGCAGTACTTC. This codes for CASSPWGSSGALSYKQYF.

The J gene is TRBJ1-2, the V gene TRBV10-3; D possibly corresponds to TRBD1 (5 bases). With 4 bases removed from V and 3 bases from J, the gap between germline ends came to 9 bases. Germline CDR1 is ENHRY and CDR2 is SYGVKD. This CDR3 has 13 amino acids. DNA of the CDR3: TGTGCCATCAGTGGGGGGGAGGACTATGGCTACACCTTC. Amino acid sequence: CAISGGEDYGYTF.

The chain is built from TRBV19 and TRBJ2-7, with 11 bases identical to TRBD1. The CDR3 covers 13 residues. V was pared by 8 bases and J by 6 bases, with 6 bases of the junction left unmatched. CDR1 is LNHDA, CDR2 SQIVND, per germline (reference sequence). As DNA, the CDR3 is TGTGCCAGTGGACAGGGGGCAGACTTCGAGCAGTACTTC. Translating it yields CASGQGADFEQYF.

This chain joins TRBV9 and TRBJ2-5; TRBD2 agrees at 16 bases. Trimming removed 5 bases from V and 4 bases from J; junction bases left unmatched: 8. The germline V gene has CDR1 SGDLS and CDR2 YYNGEE. The CDR3 has 17 residues. CDR3 protein: CASSLGLAGGPGETQYF. CDR3 bases: TGTGCCAGCAGTTTGGGACTAGCGGGAGGGCCTGGAGAGACCCAGTACTTC.

There are a few counts of this clone. The chain is built from TRBV4-1 and TRBJ2-2; 9 positions match TRBD1. The germline V gene has CDR1 MGHRA and CDR2 YSYEKL. This CDR3 region has 18 residues. Losses at the gene ends were 3 bases for V and 7 bases for J; bases not matched to a gene: 15. The CDR3 nucleotides read TGCGCCAGCAGCCACCCGAGGCGGGGACAGGGTGGGTTCGGGGAGCTGTTTTTT. The encoded protein is CASSHPRRGQGGFGELFF.

The gene calls are TRBV15 and TRBJ2-2; 9 bases match TRBD2. The CDR3 is made up of 14 amino acids. Germline V lookup: CDR1 LNHNV, CDR2 YYDKDF (reference sequence). V shed 8 bases and J 1 base; nucleotides not matched to a gene: 2. This CDR3 reads CATRSGGNTGELFF. The CDR3 bases are TGTGCCACCCGTAGCGGGGGGAACACCGGGGAGCTGTTTTTT.

This chain links TRBV30 with TRBJ2-2, with D unresolved. Germline loops: CDR1 GTSNPN, CDR2 SVGIG (reference sequence). The CDR3 spans 15 residues. With 0 bases removed from V and 0 bases from J, the gap between germline ends came to 8 bases. This chain's CDR3 is CAWSVPVSNTGELFF. The CDR3 DNA reads TGTGCCTGGAGTGTACCAGTCTCGAACACCGGGGAGCTGTTTTTT.

This chain uses TRBV28 with TRBJ2-2; no clear D. The V and J ends lost 3 bases and 8 bases respectively, with 7 bases between them. The CDR3 extends over 12 amino acids. In germline, CDR1 is MDHEN, CDR2 SYDVKM. The CDR3 loop is CASSLVTGELFF. The CDR3 DNA sequence: TGTGCCAGCAGTTTGGTAACAGGGGAGCTGTTTTTT.

With regard to this clone: Different DNA sequences within this sample yield the same CDR3. This sequence joins TRBV5-1 and TRBJ2-5, with 9 positions matching TRBD1. CDR3 length: 14 residues. The germline CDR1 and CDR2 sequences are SGHRS and YFSETQ. J gave up 1 base and V 3 bases, and 1 base lay outside the gene matches. The CDR3 region has the DNA TGCGCCAGCAGCTGGGGACAGGGCCAAGAGACCCAGTACTTC. Its protein is CASSWGQGQETQYF. Variable domain in full (rest from reference TRBV5-1 and TRBJ2-5): KAGVTQTPRYLIKTRGQQVTLSCSPISGHRSVSWYQQTPGQGLQFLFEYFSETQRNKGNFPGRFSGRQFSNSRSEMNVSTLELGDSALYLCASSWGQGQETQYFGPGTRLLVL.

This clone was counted between two and nine times. This chain joins TRBV19 and TRBJ2-5; D possibly corresponds to TRBD2 (5 bases). Germline CDR1 LNHDA, CDR2 SQIVND (reference sequence). The CDR3 is 15 residues long. The V end lost 3 bases, the J end lost 5 bases, and 16 bases lay between the germline ends. CDR3 nucleotides: TGTGCCAGTAGTATCCGGCCCTACGGGGTGGAGACCCAGTACTTC. This codes for CASSIRPYGVETQYF. The full variable domain, rest sourced from reference TRBV19 and TRBJ2-5, is DGGITQSPKYLFRKEGQNVTLSCEQNLNHDAMYWYRQDPGQGLRLIYYSQIVNDFQKGDIAEGYSVSREKKESFPLTVTSAQKNPTAFYLCASSIRPYGVETQYFGPGTRLLVL.